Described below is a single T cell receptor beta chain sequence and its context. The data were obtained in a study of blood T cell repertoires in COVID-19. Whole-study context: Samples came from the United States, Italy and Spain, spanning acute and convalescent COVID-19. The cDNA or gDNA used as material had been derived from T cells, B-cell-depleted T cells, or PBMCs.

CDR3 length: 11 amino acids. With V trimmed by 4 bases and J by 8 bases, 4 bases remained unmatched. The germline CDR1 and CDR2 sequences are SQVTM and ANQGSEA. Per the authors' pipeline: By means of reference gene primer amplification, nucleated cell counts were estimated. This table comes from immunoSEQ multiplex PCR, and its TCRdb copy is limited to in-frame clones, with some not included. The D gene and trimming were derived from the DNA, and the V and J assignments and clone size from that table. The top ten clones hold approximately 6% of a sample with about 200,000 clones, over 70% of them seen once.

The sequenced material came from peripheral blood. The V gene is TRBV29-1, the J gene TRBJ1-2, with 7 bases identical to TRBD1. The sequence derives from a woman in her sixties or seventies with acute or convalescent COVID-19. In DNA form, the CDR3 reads TGCAGCGTTGGGCAGGGGGGAGGCTACACCTTC. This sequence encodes CSVGQGGGYTF.